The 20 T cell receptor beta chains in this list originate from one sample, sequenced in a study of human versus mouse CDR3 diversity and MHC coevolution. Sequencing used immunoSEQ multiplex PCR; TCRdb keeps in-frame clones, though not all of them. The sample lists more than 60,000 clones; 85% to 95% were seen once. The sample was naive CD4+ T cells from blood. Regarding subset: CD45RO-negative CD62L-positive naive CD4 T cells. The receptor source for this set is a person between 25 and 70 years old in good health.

In DNA form, the CDR3 reads TGCGCCAGCAGCTTGGGGACAGAGAACACTGAAGCTTTCTTT. Its protein product is CASSLGTENTEAFF. V and J are TRBV5-1 and TRBJ1-1; D is perhaps TRBD1 (6 bases). The CDR3 is made up of 14 amino acids. CDR1 and CDR2 (germline): SGHRS, YFSETQ. V lost 0 bases and J lost 1, with 7 bases in between. Drawing the rest from reference TRBV5-1 and TRBJ1-1, the complete variable domain is KAGVTQTPRYLIKTRGQQVTLSCSPISGHRSVSWYQQTPGQGLQFLFEYFSETQRNKGNFPGRFSGRQFSNSRSEMNVSTLELGDSALYLCASSLGTENTEAFFGQGTRLTVV.

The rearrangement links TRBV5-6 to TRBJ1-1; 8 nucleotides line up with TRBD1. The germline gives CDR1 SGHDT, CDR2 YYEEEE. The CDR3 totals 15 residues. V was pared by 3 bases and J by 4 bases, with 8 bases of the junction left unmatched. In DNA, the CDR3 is TGTGCCAGCAGCTCTCCCGGACAGGGAGCCACTGAAGCTTTCTTT. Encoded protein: CASSSPGQGATEAFF.

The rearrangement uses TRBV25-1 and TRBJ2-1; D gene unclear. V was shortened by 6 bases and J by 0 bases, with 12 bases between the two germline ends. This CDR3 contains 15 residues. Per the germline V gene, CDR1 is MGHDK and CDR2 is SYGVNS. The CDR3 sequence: CASSETYISYNEQFF. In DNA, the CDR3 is TGTGCCAGCAGCGAGACTTATATCTCCTACAATGAGCAGTTCTTC.

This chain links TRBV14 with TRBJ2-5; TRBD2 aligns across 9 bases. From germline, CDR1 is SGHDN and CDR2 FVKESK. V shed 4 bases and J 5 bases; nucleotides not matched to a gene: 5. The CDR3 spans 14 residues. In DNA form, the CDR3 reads TGTGCCAGCAGCCTGCGGGGGGGCCTTGAGACCCAGTACTTC. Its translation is CASSLRGGLETQYF.

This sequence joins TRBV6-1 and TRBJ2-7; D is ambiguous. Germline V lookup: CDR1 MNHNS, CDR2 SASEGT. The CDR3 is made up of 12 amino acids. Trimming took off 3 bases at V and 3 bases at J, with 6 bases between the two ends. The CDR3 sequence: CASSDRYYEQYF. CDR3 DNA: TGTGCCAGCAGTGACAGGTACTACGAGCAGTACTTC.

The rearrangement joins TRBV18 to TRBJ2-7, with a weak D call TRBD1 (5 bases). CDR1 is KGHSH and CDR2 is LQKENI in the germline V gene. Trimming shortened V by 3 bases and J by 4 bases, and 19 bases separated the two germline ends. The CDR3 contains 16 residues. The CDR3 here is CASSPTPQVGRYEQYF. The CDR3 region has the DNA TGTGCCAGCTCACCCACTCCACAGGTAGGCAGATACGAGCAGTACTTC.

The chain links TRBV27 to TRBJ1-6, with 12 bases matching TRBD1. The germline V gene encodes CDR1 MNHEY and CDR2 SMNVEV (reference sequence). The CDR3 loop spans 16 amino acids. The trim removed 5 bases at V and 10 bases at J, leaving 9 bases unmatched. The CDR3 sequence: CASSPGTGGVRSPLHF. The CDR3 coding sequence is TGTGCCAGCAGTCCAGGGACAGGGGGCGTAAGATCACCCCTCCACTTT.

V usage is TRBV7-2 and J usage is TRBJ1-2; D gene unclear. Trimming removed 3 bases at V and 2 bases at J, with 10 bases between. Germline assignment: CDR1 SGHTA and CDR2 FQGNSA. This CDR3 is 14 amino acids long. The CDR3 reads CASSFSPQNYGYTF. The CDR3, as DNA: TGTGCCAGCAGCTTTTCCCCCCAGAACTATGGCTACACCTTC.

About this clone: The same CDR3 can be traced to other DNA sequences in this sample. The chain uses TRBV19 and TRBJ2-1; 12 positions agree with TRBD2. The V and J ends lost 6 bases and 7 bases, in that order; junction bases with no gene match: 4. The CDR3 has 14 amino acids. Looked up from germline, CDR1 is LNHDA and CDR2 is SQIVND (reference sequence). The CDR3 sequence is CASSRGTSGNEQFF. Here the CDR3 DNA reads TGTGCCAGTAGCAGAGGGACTAGCGGGAATGAGCAGTTCTTC.

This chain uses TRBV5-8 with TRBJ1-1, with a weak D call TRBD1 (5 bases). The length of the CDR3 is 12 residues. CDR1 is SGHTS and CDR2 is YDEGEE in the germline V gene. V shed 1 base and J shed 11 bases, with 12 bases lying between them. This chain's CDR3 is CASSLRGSSAFF. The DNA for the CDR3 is TGTGCCAGCAGCTTGAGGGGCAGTTCGGCTTTCTTT.

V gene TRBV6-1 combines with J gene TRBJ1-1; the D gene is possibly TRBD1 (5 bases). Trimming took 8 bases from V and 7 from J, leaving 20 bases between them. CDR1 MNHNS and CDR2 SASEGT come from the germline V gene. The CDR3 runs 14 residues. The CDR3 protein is CASRSWGGASEAFF. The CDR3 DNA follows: TGTGCCAGCCGATCCTGGGGAGGGGCCAGTGAAGCTTTCTTT.

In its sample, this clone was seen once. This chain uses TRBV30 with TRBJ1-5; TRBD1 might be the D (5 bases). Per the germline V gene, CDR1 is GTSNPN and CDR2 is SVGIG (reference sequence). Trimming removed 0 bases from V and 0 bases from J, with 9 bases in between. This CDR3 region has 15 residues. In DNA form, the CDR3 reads TGTGCCTGGAGTGTTAAGGGACTTAGCAATCAGCCCCAGCATTTT. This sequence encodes CAWSVKGLSNQPQHF.

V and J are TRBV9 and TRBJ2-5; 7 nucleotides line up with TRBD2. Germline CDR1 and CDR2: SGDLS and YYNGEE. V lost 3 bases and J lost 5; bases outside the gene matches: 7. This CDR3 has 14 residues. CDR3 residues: CASSAFSGPETQYF. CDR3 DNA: TGTGCCAGCAGCGCTTTTAGCGGGCCTGAGACCCAGTACTTC.

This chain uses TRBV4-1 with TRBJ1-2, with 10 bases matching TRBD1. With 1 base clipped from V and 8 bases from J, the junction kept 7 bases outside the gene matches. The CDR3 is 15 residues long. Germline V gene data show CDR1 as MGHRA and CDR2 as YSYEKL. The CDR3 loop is CASSQGDRGKGGYTF. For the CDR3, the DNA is TGCGCCAGCAGCCAAGGGGACAGGGGCAAAGGCGGCTACACCTTC.

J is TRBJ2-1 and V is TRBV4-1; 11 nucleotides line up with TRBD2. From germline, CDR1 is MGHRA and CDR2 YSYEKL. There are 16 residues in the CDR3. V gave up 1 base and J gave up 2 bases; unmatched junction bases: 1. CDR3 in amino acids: CASSQASGGTYNEQFF. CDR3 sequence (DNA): TGCGCCAGCAGCCAAGCTAGCGGGGGGACCTACAATGAGCAGTTCTTC.

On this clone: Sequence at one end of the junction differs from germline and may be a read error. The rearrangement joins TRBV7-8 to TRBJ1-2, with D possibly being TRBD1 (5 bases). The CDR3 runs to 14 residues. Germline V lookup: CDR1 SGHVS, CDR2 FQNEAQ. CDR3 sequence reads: CASSLFLDPRDFIF. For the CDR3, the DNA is TGTGCCAGCAGCTTATTTCTGGACCCCAGGGATTTTATTTTC.

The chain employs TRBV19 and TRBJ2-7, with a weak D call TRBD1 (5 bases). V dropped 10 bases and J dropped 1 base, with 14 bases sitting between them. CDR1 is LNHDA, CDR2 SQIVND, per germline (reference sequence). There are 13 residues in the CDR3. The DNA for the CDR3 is TGTGCCACCTCGGTTGGGGCTTCCTACGAGCAGTACTTC. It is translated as CATSVGASYEQYF. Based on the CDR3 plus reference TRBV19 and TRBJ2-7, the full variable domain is DGGITQSPKYLFRKEGQNVTLSCEQNLNHDAMYWYRQDPGQGLRLIYYSQIVNDFQKGDIAEGYSVSREKKESFPLTVTSAQKNPTAFYLCATSVGASYEQYFGPGTRLTVT.

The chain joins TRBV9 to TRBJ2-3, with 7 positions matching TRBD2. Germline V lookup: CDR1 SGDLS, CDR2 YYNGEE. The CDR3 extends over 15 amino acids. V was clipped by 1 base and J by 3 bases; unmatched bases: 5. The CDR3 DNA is TGTGCCAGCAGCGTAACGAGCGGGGCGACAGATACGCAGTATTTT. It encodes CASSVTSGATDTQYF.

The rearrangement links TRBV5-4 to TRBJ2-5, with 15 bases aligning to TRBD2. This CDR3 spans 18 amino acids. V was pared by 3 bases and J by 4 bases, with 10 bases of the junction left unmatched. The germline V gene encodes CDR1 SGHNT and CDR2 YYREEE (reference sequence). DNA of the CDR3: TGTGCCAGCAGCTCTCCGGGACTAGCGGGGGGTGGCCCAGAGACCCAGTACTTC. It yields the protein CASSSPGLAGGGPETQYF.

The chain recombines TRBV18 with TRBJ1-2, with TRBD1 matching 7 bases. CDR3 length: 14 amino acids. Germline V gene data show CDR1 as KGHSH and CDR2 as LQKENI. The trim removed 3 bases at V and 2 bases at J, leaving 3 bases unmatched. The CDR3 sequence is CASSPTGINYGYTF. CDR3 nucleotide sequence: TGTGCCAGCTCACCGACAGGGATCAACTATGGCTACACCTTC.